Below are 11 T cell receptor beta chains sequenced from a single sample in a study of blood T cell repertoires in COVID-19. Some clones are missing from TCRdb's copy, which holds only in-frame ones; the method was immunoSEQ multiplex PCR. The sample has about 160,000 clones, around four fifths seen once. The sequencing input was peripheral blood. These receptors were taken from a man aged 65 to 79 who had recovered from COVID-19.

J is TRBJ2-1 and V is TRBV6-2 or TRBV6-3; a weak D match, TRBD2 (5 bases). Germline CDR1 is MNHEY and CDR2 is SVGEGT. The CDR3 covers 13 residues. The germline V and J ends were trimmed by 6 bases and 6 bases, with 12 bases remaining between them. Here the CDR3 DNA reads TGTGCCAGCAGCAAGGGAGAACGCAATGAGCAGTTCTTC. Translated, it gives CASSKGERNEQFF.

The J gene is TRBJ2-7, the V gene TRBV5-1; 10 nucleotides line up with TRBD2. The CDR3 totals 16 residues. From germline, CDR1 is SGHRS and CDR2 YFSETQ. V gave up 2 bases and J gave up 3 bases; unmatched junction bases: 8. DNA of the CDR3: TGCGCCAGCAGCTTAGCGAGCGGGAGGGTAGACTACGAGCAGTACTTC. It encodes CASSLASGRVDYEQYF.

This chain joins TRBV6-2 or TRBV6-3 and TRBJ1-2; D not resolved. CDR1 and CDR2 from the germline V gene are MNHEY and SVGEGT. CDR3 length: 12 residues. V was clipped by 2 bases and J by 8 bases, with 9 bases between them. For the CDR3, the DNA is TGTGCCAGCAGTTACGAGGTGTGGGGCTACACCTTC. It is translated as CASSYEVWGYTF.

The V gene is TRBV7-9, the J gene TRBJ1-2; TRBD1 matches 7 bases. The V and J ends lost 5 bases and 7 bases, in that order; junction bases with no gene match: 7. The germline V gene encodes CDR1 SEHNR and CDR2 FQNEAQ (reference sequence). CDR3 size: 13 residues. The chain's CDR3 is CASSTDRFSGYTF. The DNA of the CDR3 is TGTGCCAGCAGCACGGACAGGTTTTCTGGCTACACCTTC.

CDR3 region: CASSGGQGSEKLFF. The DNA for the CDR3 is TGCGCCAGCAGCGGGGGACAGGGAAGTGAAAAACTGTTTTTT. V gene TRBV5-1 combines with J gene TRBJ1-4; TRBD1 matches 9 bases. V was clipped by 4 bases and J by 7 bases; unmatched bases: 5. The germline CDR1 and CDR2 sequences are SGHRS and YFSETQ. CDR3 length: 14 residues.

The chain is built from TRBV7-9 and TRBJ1-1; 9 nucleotides align to TRBD1. Per the germline V gene, CDR1 is SEHNR and CDR2 is FQNEAQ (reference sequence). V lost 4 bases to trimming and J lost 6 bases; unmatched junction nucleotides: 3. The CDR3 totals 13 residues. CDR3 amino acids: CASSSTGGAEAFF. Written as DNA, the CDR3 is TGTGCCAGCAGCTCGACAGGGGGGGCTGAAGCTTTCTTT.

The chain uses TRBV20-1 and TRBJ2-1; D uncertain. The CDR3 runs to 11 residues. Trimming cost V 5 bases and J 9 bases, with 11 bases left between them. CDR1 and CDR2 (germline): DFQATT, SNEGSKA (reference sequence). The CDR3 coding sequence is TGCAGTGCTCCAGTTCGAGGTGAGCAGTTCTTC. Translating gives CSAPVRGEQFF.

The chain links TRBV6-5 to TRBJ2-5; 8 bases agree with TRBD2. CDR1 and CDR2 from the germline V gene are MNHEY and SVGAGI. The V and J ends lost 4 bases and 1 base, in that order; junction bases with no gene match: 5. The CDR3 is 15 amino acids. The CDR3 spells CASSSGGGIQETQYF. For the CDR3, the DNA is TGTGCCAGCAGTTCGGGCGGGGGGATCCAAGAGACCCAGTACTTC.

This clone was found once. The V and J genes are TRBV6-5 and TRBJ2-7, with D possibly matching TRBD2 (6 bases). V was pared by 5 bases and J by 2 bases, with 16 bases between. The CDR3 runs to 15 residues. From germline, CDR1 is MNHEY and CDR2 SVGAGI. CDR3 coding DNA: TGTGCCAGCAGTCGGGGAGGAGCGGAGACCTACGAGCAGTACTTC. Translated: CASSRGGAETYEQYF.

V is TRBV11-3 and J is TRBJ2-7; the match to TRBD2 covers 7 bases. Per germline, CDR1 SGHNT and CDR2 YENEEA. CDR3 length equals 13 residues. V shed 3 bases and J 6 bases; nucleotides not matched to a gene: 5. DNA of the CDR3: TGTGCCAGCAGCTTTGCGGGAGAGGTCGAGCAGTACTTC. This gives the protein CASSFAGEVEQYF.

The chain has TRBV18 and TRBJ2-7; D is possibly TRBD2 (6 bases). The CDR3 contains 16 residues. CDR1 and CDR2 (germline): KGHSH, LQKENI. The V gene lost 0 bases and the J gene lost 4 bases, with 16 bases spanning the gap. Here the CDR3 DNA reads TGTGCCAGCTCACCACCGGGGATGACTAGGGTATACGAGCAGTACTTC. Encoded protein: CASSPPGMTRVYEQYF.